This T cell receptor (beta chain) is from a study of OX40 agonist ivuxolimab in advanced cancers. Background on the study: Patient treatment consisted of intravenous ivuxolimab administration every 2 weeks at 0.01 to 10 mg/kg.

Germline CDR1 reads ENHRY; CDR2 reads SYGVKD. Trimming cost V 10 bases and J 8 bases, with 23 bases left between them. The CDR3 sequence is 15 residues long. The data were produced by immunoSEQ multiplex PCR, yet TCRdb's version contains in-frame clones alone and is incomplete. The profile shows some 60,000 clones, more than 80% of them singletons. Findings and limits, study-wide: Average numbers of expanded clones were greater in CD8+ T cells than in CD4+.

For this clone: Its antigen is undetermined.

Anyone with autoimmune disease history or systemic immunosuppression was excluded. This TCR came from an adult with an advanced solid tumor such as melanoma, head and neck, liver or kidney cancer. This chain links TRBV10-3 with TRBJ1-4, with no clear D. Material: CD4+ or CD8+ T cells sorted from blood, obtained in a trial of the OX40 agonist ivuxolimab. The CDR3 DNA reads TGTGCCACCACCAACACAGATCGTGGAGACGAAAAACTGTTTTTT. Amino acids: CATTNTDRGDEKLFF.